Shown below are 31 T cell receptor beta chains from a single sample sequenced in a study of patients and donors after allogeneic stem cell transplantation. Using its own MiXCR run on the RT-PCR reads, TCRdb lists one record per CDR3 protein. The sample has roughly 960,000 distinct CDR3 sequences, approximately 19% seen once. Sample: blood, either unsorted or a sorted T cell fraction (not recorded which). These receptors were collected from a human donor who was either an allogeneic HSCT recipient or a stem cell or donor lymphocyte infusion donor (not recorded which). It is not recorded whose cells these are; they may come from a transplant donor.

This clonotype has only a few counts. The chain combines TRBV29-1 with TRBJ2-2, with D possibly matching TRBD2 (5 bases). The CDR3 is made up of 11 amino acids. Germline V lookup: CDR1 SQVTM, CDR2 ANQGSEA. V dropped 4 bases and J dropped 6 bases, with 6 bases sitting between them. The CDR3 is CSVGTPGELFF. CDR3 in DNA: TGCAGCGTTGGGACTCCCGGGGAGCTGTTTTTT.

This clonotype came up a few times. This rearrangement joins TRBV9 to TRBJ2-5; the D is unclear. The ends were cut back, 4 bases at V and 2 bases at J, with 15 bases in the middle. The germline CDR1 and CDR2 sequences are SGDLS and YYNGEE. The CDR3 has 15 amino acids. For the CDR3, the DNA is TGTGCCAGCAGCCTCTCGACCAGACCACAAGAGACCCAGTACTTC. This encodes CASSLSTRPQETQYF.

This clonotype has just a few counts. DNA of the CDR3: TGTGCCATCAGCACCGGACAGTACGAGCAGTACTTC. It encodes CAISTGQYEQYF. The genes are TRBV10-3 and TRBJ2-7; a possible D gene is TRBD1 (6 bases). CDR3 length: 12 residues. Trimming left V 6 bases short and J 4 bases short, with 10 bases between. Germline lookup yields CDR1 ENHRY and CDR2 SYGVKD.

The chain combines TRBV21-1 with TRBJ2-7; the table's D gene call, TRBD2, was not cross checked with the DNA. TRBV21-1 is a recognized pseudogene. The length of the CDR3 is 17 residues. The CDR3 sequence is CASSKSILVAVTYEQYF. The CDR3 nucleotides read TGTGCCAGCAGCAAATCCATCTTGGTAGCGGTGACCTACGAGCAGTACTTC.

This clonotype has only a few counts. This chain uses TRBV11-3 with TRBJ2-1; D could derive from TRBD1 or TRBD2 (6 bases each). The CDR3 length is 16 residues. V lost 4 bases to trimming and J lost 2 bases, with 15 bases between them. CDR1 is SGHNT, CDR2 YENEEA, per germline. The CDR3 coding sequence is TGTGCCAGCAGCTCGATCGGAGGGGGACCCTACAATGAGCAGTTCTTC. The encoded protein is CASSSIGGGPYNEQFF.

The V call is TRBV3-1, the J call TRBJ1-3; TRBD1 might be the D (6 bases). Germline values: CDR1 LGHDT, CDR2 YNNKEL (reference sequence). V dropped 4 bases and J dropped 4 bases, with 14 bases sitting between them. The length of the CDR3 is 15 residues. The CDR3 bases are TGTGCCAGCAGCCGCAGACAGGTACGAGGAAACACCATATATTTT. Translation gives CASSRRQVRGNTIYF.

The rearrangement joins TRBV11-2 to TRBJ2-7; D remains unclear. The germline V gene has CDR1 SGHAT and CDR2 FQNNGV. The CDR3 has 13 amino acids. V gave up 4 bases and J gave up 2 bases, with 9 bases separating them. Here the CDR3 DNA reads TGTGCCAGCAGCTGGAATTGGCCCTACGAGCAGTACTTC. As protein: CASSWNWPYEQYF.

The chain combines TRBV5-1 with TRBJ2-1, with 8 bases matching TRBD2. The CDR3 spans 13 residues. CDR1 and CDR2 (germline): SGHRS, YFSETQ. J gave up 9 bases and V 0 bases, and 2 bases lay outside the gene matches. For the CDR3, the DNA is TGCGCCAGCAGCTTGGGGACTAGCTTTGAGCAGTTCTTC. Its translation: CASSLGTSFEQFF.

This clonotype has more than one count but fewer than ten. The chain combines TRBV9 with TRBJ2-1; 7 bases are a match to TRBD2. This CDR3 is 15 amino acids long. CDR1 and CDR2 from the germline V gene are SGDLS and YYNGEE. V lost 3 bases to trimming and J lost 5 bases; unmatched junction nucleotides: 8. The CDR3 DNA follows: TGTGCCAGCAGCGCCCGGGGCGGGGGAAACAATGAGCAGTTCTTC. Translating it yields CASSARGGGNNEQFF.

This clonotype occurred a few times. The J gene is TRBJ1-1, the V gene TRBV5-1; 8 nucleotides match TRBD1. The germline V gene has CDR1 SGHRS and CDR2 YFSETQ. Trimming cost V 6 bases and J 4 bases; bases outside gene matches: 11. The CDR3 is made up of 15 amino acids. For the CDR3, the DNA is TGCGCCAGCACCCTCCAGGGGGCGGTCGGCACTGAAGCTTTCTTT. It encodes CASTLQGAVGTEAFF.

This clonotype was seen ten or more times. The CDR3 region is CASSYSLGEFVNTEAFF. The CDR3 bases are TGTGCCAGCAGTTACTCCTTGGGGGAGTTCGTGAACACTGAAGCTTTCTTT. The chain couples TRBV6-5 to TRBJ1-1, with D possibly being TRBD1 (5 bases). This CDR3 region has 17 residues. Trimming stripped 0 bases from V and 0 bases from J, with 14 bases between. Germline V CDR1 and CDR2: MNHEY, SVGAGI.

The CDR3 sequence is CSARKSGSRETQYF. For the CDR3, the DNA is TGCAGTGCTAGAAAATCCGGTAGTAGGGAGACCCAGTACTTC. The chain employs TRBV20-1 and TRBJ2-5; D uncertain. The CDR3 loop spans 14 amino acids. From germline, CDR1 is DFQATT and CDR2 SNEGSKA (reference sequence). Trimming left V 2 bases short and J 5 bases short, with 15 bases between.

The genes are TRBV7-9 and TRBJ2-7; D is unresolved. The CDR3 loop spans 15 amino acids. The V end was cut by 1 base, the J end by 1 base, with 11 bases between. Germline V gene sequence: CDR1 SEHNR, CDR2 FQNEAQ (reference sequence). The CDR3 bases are TGTGCCAGCAGCTTAGATCCGAGAACATCCTACGAGCAGTACTTC. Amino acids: CASSLDPRTSYEQYF.

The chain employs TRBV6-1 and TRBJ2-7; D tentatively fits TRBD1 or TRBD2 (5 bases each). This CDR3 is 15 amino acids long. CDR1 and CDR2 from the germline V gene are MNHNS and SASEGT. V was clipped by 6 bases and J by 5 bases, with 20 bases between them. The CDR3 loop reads CASRLPGPGADEQYF. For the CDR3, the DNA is TGTGCCAGCAGACTCCCGGGACCCGGAGCGGACGAGCAGTACTTC.

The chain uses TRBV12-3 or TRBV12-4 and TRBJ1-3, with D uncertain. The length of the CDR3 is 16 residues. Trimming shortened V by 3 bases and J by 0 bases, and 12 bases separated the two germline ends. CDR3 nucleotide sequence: TGTGCCAGCAGTTTTGATTTGGCCCGCTCTGGAAACACCATATATTTT. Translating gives CASSFDLARSGNTIYF.

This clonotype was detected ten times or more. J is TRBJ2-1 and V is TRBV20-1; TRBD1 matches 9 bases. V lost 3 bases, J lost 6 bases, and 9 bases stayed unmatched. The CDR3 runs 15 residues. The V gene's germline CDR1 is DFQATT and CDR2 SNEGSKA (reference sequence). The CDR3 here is CSARGRDRVSNEQFF. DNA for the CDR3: TGCAGTGCTAGGGGCCGGGACAGGGTCAGCAATGAGCAGTTCTTC.

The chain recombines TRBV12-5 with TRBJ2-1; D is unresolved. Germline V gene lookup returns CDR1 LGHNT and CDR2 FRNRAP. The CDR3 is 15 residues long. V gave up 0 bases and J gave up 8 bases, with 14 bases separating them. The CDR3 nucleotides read TGTGCTAGTGGTTTGGTAGGCCAGGCTACCGATGAGCAGTTCTTC. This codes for CASGLVGQATDEQFF.

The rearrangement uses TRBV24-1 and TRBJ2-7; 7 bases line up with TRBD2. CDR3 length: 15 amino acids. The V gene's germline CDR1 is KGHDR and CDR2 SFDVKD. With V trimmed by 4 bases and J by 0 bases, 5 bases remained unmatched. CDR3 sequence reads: CATSEAGLDSYEQYF. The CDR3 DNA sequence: TGTGCCACCAGTGAGGCAGGACTAGACTCCTACGAGCAGTACTTC.

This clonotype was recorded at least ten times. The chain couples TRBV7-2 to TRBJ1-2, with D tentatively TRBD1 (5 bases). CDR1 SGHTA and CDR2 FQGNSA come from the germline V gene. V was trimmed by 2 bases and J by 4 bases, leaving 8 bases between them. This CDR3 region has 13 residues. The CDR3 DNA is TGTGCCAGCAGCTTAACGGGGACCTATGGCTACACCTTC. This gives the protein CASSLTGTYGYTF. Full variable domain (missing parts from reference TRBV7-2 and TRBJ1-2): GAGVSQSPSNKVTEKGKDVELRCDPISGHTALYWYRQSLGQGLEFLIYFQGNSAPDKSGLPSDRFSAERTGGSVSTLTIQRTQQEDSAVYLCASSLTGTYGYTFGSGTRLTVV.

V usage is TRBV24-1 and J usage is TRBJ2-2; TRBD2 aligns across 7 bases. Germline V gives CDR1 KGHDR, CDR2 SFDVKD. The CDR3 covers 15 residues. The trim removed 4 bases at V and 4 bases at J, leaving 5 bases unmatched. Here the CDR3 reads CATSDRLALTGELFF. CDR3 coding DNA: TGTGCCACCAGTGACCGACTAGCTCTCACCGGGGAGCTGTTTTTT.

Here the CDR3 DNA reads TGTGCCAGCAGTTTCGCTCCAGGGGGCGCGAACACCGGGGAGCTGTTTTTT. Its translation is CASSFAPGGANTGELFF. This sequence joins TRBV12-3 or TRBV12-4 and TRBJ2-2; 8 bases are a match to TRBD1. V was clipped by 3 bases and J by 0 bases; unmatched bases: 6. The CDR3 loop spans 17 amino acids.

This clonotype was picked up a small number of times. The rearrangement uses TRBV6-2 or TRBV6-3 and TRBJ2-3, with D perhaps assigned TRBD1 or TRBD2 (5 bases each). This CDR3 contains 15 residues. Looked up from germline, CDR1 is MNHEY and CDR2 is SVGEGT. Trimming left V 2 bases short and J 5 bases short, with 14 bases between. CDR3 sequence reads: CASSYGGPSKDTQYF. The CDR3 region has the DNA TGTGCCAGCAGTTACGGGGGTCCCTCCAAAGATACGCAGTATTTT.

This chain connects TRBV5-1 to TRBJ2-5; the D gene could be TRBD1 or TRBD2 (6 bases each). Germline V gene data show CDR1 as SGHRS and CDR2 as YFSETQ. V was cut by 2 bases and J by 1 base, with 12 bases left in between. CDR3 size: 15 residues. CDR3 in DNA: TGCGCCAGCAGCTTTGGAGGGGGAGGCCAAGAGACCCAGTACTTC. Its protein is CASSFGGGGQETQYF.

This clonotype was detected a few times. Here the CDR3 DNA reads TGCGCCAGCAGTCGTTTCGGGGGAAATCAGCCCCAGCATTTT. Protein product: CASSRFGGNQPQHF. The chain uses TRBV5-1 and TRBJ1-5; weak D call: TRBD1 (5 bases). The CDR3 has 14 residues. V was cut by 5 bases and J by 4 bases, with 13 bases left in between. Germline V gene data show CDR1 as SGHRS and CDR2 as YFSETQ. Variable domain in full (rest from reference TRBV5-1 and TRBJ1-5): KAGVTQTPRYLIKTRGQQVTLSCSPISGHRSVSWYQQTPGQGLQFLFEYFSETQRNKGNFPGRFSGRQFSNSRSEMNVSTLELGDSALYLCASSRFGGNQPQHFGDGTRLSIL.

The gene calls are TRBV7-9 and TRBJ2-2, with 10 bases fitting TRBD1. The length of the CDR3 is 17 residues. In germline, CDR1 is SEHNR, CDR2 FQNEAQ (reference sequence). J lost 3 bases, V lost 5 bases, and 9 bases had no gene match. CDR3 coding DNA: TGTGCCAGCAGCCCCACCCGGGACAGGGGTGACACCGGGGAGCTGTTTTTT. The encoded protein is CASSPTRDRGDTGELFF.

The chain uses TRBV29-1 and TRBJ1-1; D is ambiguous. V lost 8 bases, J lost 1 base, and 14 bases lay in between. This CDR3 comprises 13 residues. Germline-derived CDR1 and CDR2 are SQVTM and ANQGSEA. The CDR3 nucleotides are TGCAGCCCTCGCTCCCAGCCGAACACTGAAGCTTTCTTT. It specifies CSPRSQPNTEAFF.

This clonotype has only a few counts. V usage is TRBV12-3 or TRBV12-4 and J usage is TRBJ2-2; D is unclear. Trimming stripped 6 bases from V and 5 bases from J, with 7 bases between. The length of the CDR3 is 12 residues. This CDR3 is CASRYDTGELFF. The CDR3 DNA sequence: TGTGCCAGCAGATATGATACCGGGGAGCTGTTTTTT.

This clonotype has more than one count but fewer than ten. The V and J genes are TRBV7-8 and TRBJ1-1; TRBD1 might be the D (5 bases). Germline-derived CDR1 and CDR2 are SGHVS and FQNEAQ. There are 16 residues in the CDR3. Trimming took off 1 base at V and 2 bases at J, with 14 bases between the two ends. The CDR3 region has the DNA TGTGCCAGCAGCTTAGTGGTGGGGGGTTCAAACACTGAAGCTTTCTTT. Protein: CASSLVVGGSNTEAFF.

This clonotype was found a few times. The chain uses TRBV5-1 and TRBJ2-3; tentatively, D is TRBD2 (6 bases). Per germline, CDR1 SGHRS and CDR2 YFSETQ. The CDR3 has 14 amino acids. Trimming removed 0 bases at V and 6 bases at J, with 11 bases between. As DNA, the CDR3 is TGCGCCAGCAGCTTGGGCCCGGGGGTGGATACGCAGTATTTT. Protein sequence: CASSLGPGVDTQYF. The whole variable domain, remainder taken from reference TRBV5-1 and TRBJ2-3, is KAGVTQTPRYLIKTRGQQVTLSCSPISGHRSVSWYQQTPGQGLQFLFEYFSETQRNKGNFPGRFSGRQFSNSRSEMNVSTLELGDSALYLCASSLGPGVDTQYFGPGTRLTVL.

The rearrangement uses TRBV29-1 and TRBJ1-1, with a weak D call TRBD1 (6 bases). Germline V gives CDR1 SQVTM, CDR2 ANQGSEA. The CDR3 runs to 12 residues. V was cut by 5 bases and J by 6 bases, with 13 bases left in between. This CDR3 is CSVNRDSAEAFF. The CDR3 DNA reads TGCAGCGTTAACAGGGATAGCGCTGAAGCTTTCTTT.

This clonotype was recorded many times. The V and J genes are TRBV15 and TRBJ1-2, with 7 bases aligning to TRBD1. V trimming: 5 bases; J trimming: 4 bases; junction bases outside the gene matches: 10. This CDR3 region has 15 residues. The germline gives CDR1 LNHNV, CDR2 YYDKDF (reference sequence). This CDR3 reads CATSGDSGHSYGYTF. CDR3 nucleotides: TGTGCCACCAGCGGGGACAGCGGCCATTCCTATGGCTACACCTTC.